This T cell receptor beta chain was identified during a study of T cells in Graves' hyperthyroidism and ophthalmopathy. Study-level background: Peripheral blood sampling occurred at initial diagnosis, before any treatment.

Amplification of TCR beta CDR3 regions was performed using RNA transcripts as template. Using the HTBI primer set, a first-round RT-PCR was run on the TCR CDR3. Via MiXCR, TCRdb re-called the multiplex PCR reads, giving one row per CDR3 protein. The profile shows about 560,000 distinct CDR3 sequences, around 15% of them singletons. General study points: Model predictions of ophthalmopathy came a median about 6.3 months before onset.

The hyperthyroidism was newly diagnosed and had lasted under 2 months; the patients were aged 18 to 65. Based on clinical symptoms, serum thyroxine and TRAb, thyroid ultrasound and orbital computed tomography, diagnoses were reached. Germline loops: CDR1 KGHSH, CDR2 LQKENI. This CDR3 has 13 amino acids. The V end was cut by 6 bases, the J end by 3 bases, with 11 bases between. This clonotype was counted at least ten times. The antigen is undetermined. Specimen: blood. This receptor was identified in a young woman with Graves' hyperthyroidism. The rearrangement uses TRBV18 and TRBJ2-5; no firm D call. The CDR3 spells CASSPESKETQYF. The CDR3 region has the DNA TGTGCCAGCTCCCCTGAGAGCAAAGAGACCCAGTACTTC.